The 14 T cell receptor beta chains below come from one sample, sequenced in a study of metastatic and nonmetastatic thyroid tumors. TCRdb recomputed clones from the PCR reads via MiXCR. The profile shows around 44,000 clones, around 28% of them singletons. Nobody among the patients had been given any treatment before thyroid surgery. Sequenced: blood. The receptors stem from a male donor with papillary thyroid cancer or a benign thyroid nodule (not recorded which). Some clones in this sample may be carry-over from other donors' samples.

This chain links TRBV5-6 with TRBJ1-4; possibly TRBD1 for D (5 bases). V lost 3 bases and J 4 bases, leaving 13 bases between the germline ends. Germline-derived CDR1 and CDR2 are SGHDT and YYEEEE. The CDR3 extends over 15 amino acids. CDR3 in DNA: TGTGCCAGCAGCTCACGGGGACGCGGTAATGAAAAACTGTTTTTT. Its protein is CASSSRGRGNEKLFF.

V and J are TRBV28 and TRBJ2-7, with 9 positions matching TRBD1. Per germline, CDR1 MDHEN and CDR2 SYDVKM. Trimming cost V 5 bases and J 4 bases; bases outside gene matches: 9. The CDR3 has 15 amino acids. CDR3 coding DNA: TGTGCCAGCAGTGACGGGACAGGGAACGTGTACGAGCAGTACTTC. Translation gives CASSDGTGNVYEQYF.

This clone has ten or more counts. V usage is TRBV12-5 and J usage is TRBJ2-5, with D maybe TRBD2 (6 bases). Looked up from germline, CDR1 is LGHNT and CDR2 is FRNRAP. V was cut by 5 bases and J by 6 bases, with 13 bases left in between. This CDR3 has 13 residues. CDR3 sequence (DNA): TGTGCTAGTGGTCTAGAAGCGGGTCAGACCCAGTACTTC. Translated, it gives CASGLEAGQTQYF.

This clone turned up a few times. V and J are TRBV28 and TRBJ2-1; tentatively, D is TRBD1 (5 bases). This CDR3 is built from 15 residues. Germline-derived CDR1 and CDR2 are MDHEN and SYDVKM. V was pared by 6 bases and J by 4 bases, with 16 bases between. CDR3 DNA: TGTGCCAGCAGCTATACCCCGACAGATTACAATGAGCAGTTCTTC. It translates to CASSYTPTDYNEQFF.

Details on this clone: The junction shows a germline mismatch at one end, possibly a read error. The V gene is TRBV3-1, the J gene TRBJ2-3; D is possibly TRBD1 (5 bases). CDR3 size: 12 residues. The germline gives CDR1 LGHDT, CDR2 YNNKEL (reference sequence). The CDR3 loop reads CASSPGPDTQFF. DNA for the CDR3: TGTGCCAGCAGCCCAGGGCCAGATACTCAGTTTTTT.

With respect to this clone: The junction departs from the called germline gene at one end, perhaps through a read error. The rearrangement joins TRBV12-3 or TRBV12-4 to TRBJ2-7, with 7 bases aligning to TRBD1. This CDR3 region has 14 residues. In DNA form, the CDR3 reads TGTGCCAGCAGCCCTCGGGACAGCCCCCACGAGCACGACTTC. It translates to CASSPRDSPHEHDF.

The chain links TRBV11-3 to TRBJ2-7; 12 bases agree with TRBD1. CDR3 size: 15 residues. Germline V gene sequence: CDR1 SGHNT, CDR2 YENEEA. The junction had 8 bases not matched to a gene; V was cut back by 5 bases and J by 6 bases. Written as DNA, the CDR3 is TGTGCCAGCAGCCGCACCGGGACAGGGGGCGGCGAGCAGTACTTC. It encodes CASSRTGTGGGEQYF.

As to this clone: The germline gene is not matched at one end of the junction; a read error may be the cause. The rearrangement joins TRBV12-3 or TRBV12-4 to TRBJ2-2; tentative D call: TRBD2 (5 bases). The CDR3 runs to 12 residues. The CDR3 DNA follows: TGTGCCAGCATACTATTTTCCGGGGAGCTGTCTTTT. This sequence encodes CASILFSGELSF.

There are many counts of this clone. Different DNA sequences within this sample yield the same CDR3. The J gene is TRBJ2-7, the V gene TRBV18; a possible D gene is TRBD1 (6 bases). The CDR3 runs 14 residues. V was shortened by 3 bases and J by 6 bases, with 15 bases between the two germline ends. Per germline, CDR1 KGHSH and CDR2 LQKENI. CDR3 loop: CASSPGHQGTEQYF. The DNA of the CDR3 is TGTGCCAGCTCACCGGGACACCAAGGGACCGAGCAGTACTTC.

This clone was seen repeatedly, ten times or more. The chain uses TRBV15 and TRBJ1-5; D call uncertain. Germline CDR1 is LNHNV and CDR2 is YYDKDF (reference sequence). V was clipped by 0 bases and J by 0 bases, with 12 bases between them. The CDR3 spans 17 residues. CDR3 amino acids: CATSRDLTAHSNQPQHF. For the CDR3, the DNA is TGTGCCACCAGCAGAGATCTTACAGCCCATAGCAATCAGCCCCAGCATTTT.

This clone was seen many times. The chain has TRBV11-1 and TRBJ2-2; 11 bases agree with TRBD2. The CDR3 is made up of 16 amino acids. The germline CDR1 and CDR2 sequences are SGHAT and FQDESV (reference sequence). V dropped 4 bases and J dropped 1; count of bases not matched to a gene: 2. The CDR3, as DNA: TGTGCCAGCAGCTGGGGGACTAGCGGGAACACCGGGGAGCTGTTTTTT. This encodes CASSWGTSGNTGELFF.

This clone was detected many times. V is TRBV28 and J is TRBJ1-2; tentative D call: TRBD1 (5 bases). The V and J ends lost 4 bases and 5 bases respectively, with 14 bases between them. The CDR3 consists of 14 residues. CDR1 and CDR2 from the germline V gene are MDHEN and SYDVKM. CDR3 loop: CASSYGRQRYGYTF. The CDR3 bases are TGTGCCAGCAGTTACGGCAGACAGCGTTATGGCTACACCTTC.

In this sample, this clone turned up many times. The chain carries TRBV6-1 and TRBJ2-1; no clear D. Per the germline V gene, CDR1 is MNHNS and CDR2 is SASEGT. V lost 4 bases to trimming and J lost 1 base, with 14 bases between them. The CDR3 totals 16 residues. The CDR3 DNA reads as TGTGCCAGCAGTGTCCCTTCAGAATGGTCCTACAATGAGCAGTTCTTC. This codes for CASSVPSEWSYNEQFF.

This clone was seen a few times. The chain is built from TRBV6-1 and TRBJ1-2; D possibly corresponds to TRBD1 (6 bases). Trimming took 7 bases from V and 8 from J, leaving 20 bases between them. The CDR3 covers 14 residues. Looked up from germline, CDR1 is MNHNS and CDR2 is SASEGT. CDR3 in amino acids: CASNLGGARAGYTF. The CDR3 DNA follows: TGTGCCAGCAACTTGGGGGGGGCGCGAGCCGGCTACACCTTC.